This paragraph covers one TCR beta chain sequence. Its antigen is still unknown. The sample is drawn from a study of memory B cells and T cells in multiple sclerosis. Overall study results and limits: Shared clonotype counts depended on differing compartment clone-set sizes and were normalized.

TCRdb's copy holds only in-frame clones and misses some; the assay was immunoSEQ multiplex PCR. The table includes under 50,000 clones, over 70% detected once. After stimulus-free culture, autoproliferating CFSE-dim and non-proliferating CFSE-high T cells were sequenced separately. Replicate wells were pooled after six to eight days of stimulus-free culture of about 47 million CFSE-labeled PBMCs. CFSE at around 0.51 uM labeled the PBMCs, which were then cultured unstimulated. Germline V gene data show CDR1 as LNHDA and CDR2 as SQIVND (reference sequence). This CDR3 comprises 14 residues. Trimming removed 5 bases from V and 4 bases from J; junction bases left unmatched: 5.

The chain couples TRBV19 to TRBJ2-1; 7 bases fit TRBD1. This clonotype was obtained from a human donor with multiple sclerosis. Sequenced material: PBMCs from blood kept in culture. This chain's CDR3 is CASSRGGRYNEQFF. CDR3 nucleotides: TGTGCCAGTAGTCGAGGGGGCAGGTACAATGAGCAGTTCTTC.